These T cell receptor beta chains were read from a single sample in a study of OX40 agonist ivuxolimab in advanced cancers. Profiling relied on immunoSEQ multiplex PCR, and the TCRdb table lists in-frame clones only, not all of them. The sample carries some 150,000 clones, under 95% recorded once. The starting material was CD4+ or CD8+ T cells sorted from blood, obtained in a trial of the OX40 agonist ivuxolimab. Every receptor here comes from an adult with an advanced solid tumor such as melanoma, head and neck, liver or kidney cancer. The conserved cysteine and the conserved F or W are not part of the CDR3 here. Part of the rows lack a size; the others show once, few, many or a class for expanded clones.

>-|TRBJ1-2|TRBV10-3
AISEREDSYGYT
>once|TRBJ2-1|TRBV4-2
ASSPTFAGTVSSYNEQF
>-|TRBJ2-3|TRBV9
ASSVNSFTDTQY
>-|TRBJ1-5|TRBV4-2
ASSQGTGNQPQH
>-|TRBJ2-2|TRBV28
ASSLDFGGGASNWNTGELF
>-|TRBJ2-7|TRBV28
ASSQGEGEQY
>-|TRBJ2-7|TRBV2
ASSDRPSGSNEQY
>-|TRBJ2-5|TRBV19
ASSIDRGIGETQY
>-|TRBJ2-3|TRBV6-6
ASSYSGTGAPDTQY
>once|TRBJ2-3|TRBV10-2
ASSDRQDTDTQY
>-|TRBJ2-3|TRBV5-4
ASSFRLASSTDTQY
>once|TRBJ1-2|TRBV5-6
ASSLGTALDPYGYT
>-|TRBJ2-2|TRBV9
ASSALYTGELF
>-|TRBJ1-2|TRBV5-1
ASSFGRLYGYT
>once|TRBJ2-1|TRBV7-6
ASSPISGSYNEQF
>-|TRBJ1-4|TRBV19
ASSIAAGHNEKLF
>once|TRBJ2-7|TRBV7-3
ASSPGQADYEQY
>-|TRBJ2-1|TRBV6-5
ASSRPGQTEQF
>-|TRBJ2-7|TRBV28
ASSLGSREQY
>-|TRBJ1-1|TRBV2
ASTPAFRAGEAF
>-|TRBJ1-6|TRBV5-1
ASSSTGPATDSPLH
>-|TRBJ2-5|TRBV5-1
ASSLGQGETQY
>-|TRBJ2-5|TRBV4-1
ASSQLGLAGHTGRSETQY
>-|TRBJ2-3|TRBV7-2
ASSAVGPPFADTQY
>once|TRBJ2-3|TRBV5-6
ASSPPWADTQY
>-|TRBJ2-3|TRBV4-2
ASSLGTADTQY
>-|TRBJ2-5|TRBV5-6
ASNKIDDRGQETQY
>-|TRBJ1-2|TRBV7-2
ASSSPSALGLEYT
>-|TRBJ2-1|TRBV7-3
ASSLSGRTDNEQF
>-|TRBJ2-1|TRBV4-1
ASSSPTSGRKIEQF
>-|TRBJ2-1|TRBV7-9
ASSFTRGGREQF
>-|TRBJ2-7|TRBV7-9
ASSLFPGEQY
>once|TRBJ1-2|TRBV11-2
ASSLSGYGYT
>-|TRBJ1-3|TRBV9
ASSISRSGNTIY
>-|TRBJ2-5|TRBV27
ASSLLGGKETQY
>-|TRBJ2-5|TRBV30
AWSWEGQGARETQY
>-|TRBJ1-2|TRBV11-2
ASSLTGGIYGYT
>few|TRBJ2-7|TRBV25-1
ASTGSYEQY
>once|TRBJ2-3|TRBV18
ASSRAGGWDTDTQY
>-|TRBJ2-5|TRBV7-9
ASSLNPRTEETQY
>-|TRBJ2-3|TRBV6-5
AGSRGITDTQY
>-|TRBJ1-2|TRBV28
ASSLSWQGYGYT
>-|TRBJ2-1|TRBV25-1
ASRNYNEQF
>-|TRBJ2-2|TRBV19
ASSFRTSGSSTGELF
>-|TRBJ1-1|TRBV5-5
ASSLVAGRTEAF
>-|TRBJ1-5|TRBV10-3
AISEQGNGQPQH
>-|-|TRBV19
ASTRTGSYEQY
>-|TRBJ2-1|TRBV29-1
SVVGGRASYNEQF
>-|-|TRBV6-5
ASSSPGRIFYEQY
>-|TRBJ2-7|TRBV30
AWGAGLSYEQY
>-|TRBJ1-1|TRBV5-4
ASTPPTQGRTEAF
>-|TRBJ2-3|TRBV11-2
ASSLGGGPGLAGTDTQY
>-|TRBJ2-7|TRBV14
ASSPQVTYEQY
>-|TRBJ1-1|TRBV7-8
ASSFYKNTEAF
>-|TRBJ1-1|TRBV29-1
SGRGDTEAF
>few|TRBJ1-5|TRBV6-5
AAGRQPQH
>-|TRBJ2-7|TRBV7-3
ASSPQGRGYEQY